This T cell receptor beta chain was sequenced during a study of technical replicates of blood from a handful of donors. Sequenced by immunoSEQ multiplex PCR; TCRdb stores in-frame clones only, minus some. Of about 57,000 clones detected, around 87% appear once; the ten largest clones hold 4.5% to 5.5%. The CDR3 runs to 13 residues. V lost 7 bases, J lost 7 bases, and 12 bases stayed unmatched. The germline CDR1 and CDR2 sequences are GTSNPN and SVGIG (reference sequence). This sequence was found in a human donor in good health. Some clones in this sample may be carry-over from other donors' samples. The chain joins TRBV30 to TRBJ2-5; TRBD2 aligns across 7 bases. Source material: PBMCs. CDR3 amino acids: CASQTSPGGTQYF. The CDR3 bases are TGTGCCTCCCAAACTAGCCCGGGAGGGACCCAGTACTTC.